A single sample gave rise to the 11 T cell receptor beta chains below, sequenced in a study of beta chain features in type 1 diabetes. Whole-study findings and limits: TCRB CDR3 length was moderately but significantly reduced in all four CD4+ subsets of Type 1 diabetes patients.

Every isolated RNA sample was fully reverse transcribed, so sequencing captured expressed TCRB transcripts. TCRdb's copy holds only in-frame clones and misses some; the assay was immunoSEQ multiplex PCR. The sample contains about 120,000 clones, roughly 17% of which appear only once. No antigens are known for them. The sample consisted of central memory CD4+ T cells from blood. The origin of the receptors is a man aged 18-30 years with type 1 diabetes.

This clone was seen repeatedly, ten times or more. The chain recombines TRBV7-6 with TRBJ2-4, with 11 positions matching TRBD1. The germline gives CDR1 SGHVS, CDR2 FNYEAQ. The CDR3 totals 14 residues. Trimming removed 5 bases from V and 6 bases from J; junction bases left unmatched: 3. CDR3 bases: TGTGCCAGCAGCCCCGGGACAGGGGGAAACATTCAGTACTTC. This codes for CASSPGTGGNIQYF.

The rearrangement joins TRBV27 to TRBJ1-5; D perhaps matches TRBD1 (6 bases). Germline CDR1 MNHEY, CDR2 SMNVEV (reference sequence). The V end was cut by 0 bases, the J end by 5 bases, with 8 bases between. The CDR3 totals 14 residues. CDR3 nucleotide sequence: TGTGCCAGCAGTTTATCGAGGGGGGATCAGCCCCAGCATTTT. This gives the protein CASSLSRGDQPQHF.

CDR3 in amino acids: CASSEPEQGNYGYTF. The CDR3 DNA reads TGTGCCAGCAGTGAACCAGAACAGGGGAACTATGGCTACACCTTC. The V gene is TRBV25-1, the J gene TRBJ1-2; 7 bases fit TRBD1. This CDR3 has 15 residues. The V segment lost 2 bases and the J segment 2 bases; nucleotides outside the gene matches: 5. Germline V lookup: CDR1 MGHDK, CDR2 SYGVNS.

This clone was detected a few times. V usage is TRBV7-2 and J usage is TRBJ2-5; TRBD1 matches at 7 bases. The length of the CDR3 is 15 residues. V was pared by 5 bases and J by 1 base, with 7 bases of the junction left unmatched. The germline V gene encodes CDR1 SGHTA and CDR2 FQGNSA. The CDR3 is CASSPQPGGQETQYF. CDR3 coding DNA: TGTGCCAGCAGCCCCCAGCCAGGGGGCCAAGAGACCCAGTACTTC.

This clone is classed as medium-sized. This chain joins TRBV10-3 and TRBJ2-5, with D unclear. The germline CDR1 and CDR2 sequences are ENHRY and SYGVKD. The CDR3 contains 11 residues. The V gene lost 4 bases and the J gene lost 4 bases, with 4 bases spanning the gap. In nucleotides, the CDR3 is TGTGCCATCAGTGGGGGAGAGACCCAGTACTTC. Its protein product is CAISGGETQYF.

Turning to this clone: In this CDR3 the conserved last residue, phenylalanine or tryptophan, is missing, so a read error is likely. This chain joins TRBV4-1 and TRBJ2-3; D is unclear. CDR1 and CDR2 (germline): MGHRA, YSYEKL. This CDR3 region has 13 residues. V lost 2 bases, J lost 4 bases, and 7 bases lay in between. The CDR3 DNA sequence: TGCGCCAGCAGCCAATTAGGTCCAGATACGCAGTATCTT. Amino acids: CASSQLGPDTQYL.

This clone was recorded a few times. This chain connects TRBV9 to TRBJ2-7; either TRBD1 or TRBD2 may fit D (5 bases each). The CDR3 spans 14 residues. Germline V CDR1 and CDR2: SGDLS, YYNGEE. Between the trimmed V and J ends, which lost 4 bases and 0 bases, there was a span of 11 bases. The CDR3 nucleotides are TGTGCCAGCAGCCCCCGGGGCTACTCCTACGAGCAGTACTTC. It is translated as CASSPRGYSYEQYF.

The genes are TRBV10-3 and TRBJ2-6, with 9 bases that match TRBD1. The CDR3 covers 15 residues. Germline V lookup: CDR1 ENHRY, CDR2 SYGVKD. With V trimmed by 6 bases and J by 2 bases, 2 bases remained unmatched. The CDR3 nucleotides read TGTGCCATCAGAGGACAGGGGACTGGGGCCAACGTCCTGACTTTC. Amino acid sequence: CAIRGQGTGANVLTF.

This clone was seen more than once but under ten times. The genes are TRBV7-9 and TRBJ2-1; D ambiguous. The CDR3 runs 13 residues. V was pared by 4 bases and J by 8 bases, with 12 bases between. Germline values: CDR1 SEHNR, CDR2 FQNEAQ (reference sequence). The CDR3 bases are TGTGCCAGCAGCTATAGATTACGGGATGAGCAGTTCTTC. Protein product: CASSYRLRDEQFF.

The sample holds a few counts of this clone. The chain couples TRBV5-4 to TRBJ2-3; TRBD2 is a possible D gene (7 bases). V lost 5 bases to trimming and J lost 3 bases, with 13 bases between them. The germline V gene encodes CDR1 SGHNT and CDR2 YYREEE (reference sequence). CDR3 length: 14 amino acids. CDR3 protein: CASRRGGGTDTQYF. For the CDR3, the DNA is TGTGCCAGCAGAAGGGGGGGAGGGACAGATACGCAGTATTTT.

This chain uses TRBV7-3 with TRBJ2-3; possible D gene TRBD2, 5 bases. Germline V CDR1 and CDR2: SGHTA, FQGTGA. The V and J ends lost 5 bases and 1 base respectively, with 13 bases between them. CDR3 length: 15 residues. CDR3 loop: CASSPDYLRTDTQYF. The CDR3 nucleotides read TGTGCCAGCAGCCCAGACTATCTACGCACAGATACGCAGTATTTT.